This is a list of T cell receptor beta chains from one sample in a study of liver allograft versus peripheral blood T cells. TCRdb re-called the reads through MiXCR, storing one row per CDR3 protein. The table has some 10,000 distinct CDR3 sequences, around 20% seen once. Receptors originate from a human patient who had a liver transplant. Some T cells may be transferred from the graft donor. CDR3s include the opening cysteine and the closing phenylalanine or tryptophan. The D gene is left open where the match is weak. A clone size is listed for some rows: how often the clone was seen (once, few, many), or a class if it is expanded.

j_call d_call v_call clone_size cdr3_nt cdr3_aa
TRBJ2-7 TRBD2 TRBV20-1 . TGCAGTGCTAGAGGGCCTAGCGGGGGGTACGAGCAGTACTTC CSARGPSGGYEQYF
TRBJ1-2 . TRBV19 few TGTGCCACTCGCGTACGCCCAGGGGTTAAGCGCGGCGGCGGCTACACCTTC CATRVRPGVKRGGGYTF
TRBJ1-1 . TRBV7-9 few TGTGCCAGCAGCTCGGTAGGGGGAGGTGAAGCTTTCTTT CASSSVGGGEAFF
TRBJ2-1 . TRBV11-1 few TGTGCCAGCAGCTTCTTCGAGGGTATAATGTACAATGAGCAGTTCTTC CASSFFEGIMYNEQFF
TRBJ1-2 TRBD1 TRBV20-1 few TGCAGTGCTAGAGGGGGACAGGGGGCGCTCCGTAGGGGCTACACCTTC CSARGGQGALRRGYTF
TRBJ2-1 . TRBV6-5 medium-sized TGTGCCAGCAGTTATACCCGGAGCTCCTACAATGAGCAGTTCTTC CASSYTRSSYNEQFF
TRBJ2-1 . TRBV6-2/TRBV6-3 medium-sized TGTGCCAGCAGTTACATGTGGGGGCAGTTCTTC CASSYMWGQFF
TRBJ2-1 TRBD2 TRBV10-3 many TGTGCCATCAGGGGCGGGGGGGCCGAGGAGCAGTTCTTC CAIRGGGAEEQFF
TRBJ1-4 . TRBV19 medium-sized TGTGCCAGTAGGCAAACCGCCTCTAATGAAAAACTGTTTTTT CASRQTASNEKLFF
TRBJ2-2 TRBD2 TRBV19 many TGTGCCAGTAGTCTCAGACTAGCGAGCACCGGGGAGCTGTTTTTT CASSLRLASTGELFF
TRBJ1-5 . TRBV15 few TGTGCCACCAGCATCGGCTCTTCTCAGCCCCAGCATTTT CATSIGSSQPQHF
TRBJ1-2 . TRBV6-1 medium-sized TGTGCGTCGTCAGGGGACAACTATGGCTACACCTTC CASSGDNYGYTF
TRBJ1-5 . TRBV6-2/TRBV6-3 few TGTGCCAGCAGTCGGACGGAATATAGCAATCAGCCCCAGCATTTT CASSRTEYSNQPQHF
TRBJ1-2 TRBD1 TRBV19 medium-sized TGTGCCAGTAGTTTCGGCCTGGACAGGTTCACCTATGGCTACACCTTC CASSFGLDRFTYGYTF
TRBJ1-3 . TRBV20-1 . TGCAGTGCTAGAGGAATAGGGGAGCGGCTCGACCATTTT CSARGIGERLDHF